A selection of T cell receptor beta chains follows, all from one sample in a study of T cell repertoires in cytomegalovirus infection. One entry per CDR3 protein results from TCRdb running MiXCR on the reads. The sample has about 530,000 distinct CDR3 sequences, less than 30% seen once. Sequenced sample: PBMCs. The receptors were gathered from a human donor in good health (CMV status not recorded). Some clones in this sample may be carry-over from other donors' samples. Both conserved end residues are part of each CDR3. Fields, in order: V gene, J gene, clone size, D gene, CDR3 length, CDR3 protein, CDR3 DNA. A D gene is named only where the DNA matches it firmly. The size of a clone is reported for some rows only, either as once, few or many, or as a class for expanded clones.

V: TRBV6-6
J: TRBJ2-5
size: .
D: TRBD2
length: 14
CDR3: CASSYAGGSKTQYF
DNA: TGTGCCAGCAGTTACGCGGGAGGGTCCAAGACCCAGTACTTC

V: TRBV11-3
J: TRBJ1-6
size: .
D: .
length: 13
CDR3: CASSSYYNSPLHF
DNA: TGTGCCAGCAGCTCGTACTATAATTCACCCCTCCACTTT

V: TRBV20-1
J: TRBJ2-5
size: few
D: .
length: 12
CDR3: CSATLQGETQYF
DNA: TGCAGTGCTACGCTACAGGGTGAGACCCAGTACTTC

V: TRBV7-9
J: TRBJ2-6
size: many
D: .
length: 16
CDR3: CASSFGGSSGANVLTF
DNA: TGTGCCAGCAGCTTTGGAGGGAGCTCTGGGGCCAACGTCCTGACTTTC

V: TRBV20-1
J: TRBJ1-2
size: few
D: .
length: 10
CDR3: CSATDYGYTF
DNA: TGCAGTGCGACGGACTATGGCTACACCTTC

V: TRBV28
J: TRBJ2-1
size: few
D: TRBD2
length: 15
CDR3: CASSFGREAYNEQFF
DNA: TGTGCCAGCAGTTTTGGGCGGGAGGCCTACAATGAGCAGTTCTTC

V: TRBV7-9
J: TRBJ2-1
size: few
D: TRBD2
length: 16
CDR3: CASSLARLAGEIEQFF
DNA: TGTGCCAGCAGCTTAGCGCGGCTAGCGGGAGAGATTGAGCAGTTCTTC

V: TRBV19
J: TRBJ1-2
size: .
D: .
length: 13
CDR3: CASTEKQGRGYTF
DNA: TGTGCCAGTACCGAAAAACAGGGTCGTGGCTACACCTTC

V: TRBV7-9
J: TRBJ1-2
size: .
D: .
length: 12
CDR3: CASSLDPGGYTF
DNA: TGTGCCAGCAGCTTAGATCCAGGGGGCTACACCTTC

V: TRBV7-2
J: TRBJ1-6
size: .
D: .
length: 13
CDR3: CASSPSIDSHLYF
DNA: TGTGCCAGCAGCCCGTCGATCGATTCACACCTCTACTTT

V: TRBV7-9
J: TRBJ1-2
size: few
D: .
length: 14
CDR3: CASVDKALPYGYTF
DNA: TGTGCCAGCGTCGACAAGGCCCTTCCCTATGGCTACACCTTC

V: TRBV6-5
J: TRBJ2-5
size: few
D: .
length: 13
CDR3: CASRRTAQETQYF
DNA: TGTGCCAGCAGACGGACAGCCCAAGAGACCCAGTACTTC

V: TRBV7-3
J: TRBJ1-2
size: .
D: .
length: 14
CDR3: CACSLTDRSYGYTF
DNA: TGTGCCTGCAGCTTAACGGATCGTTCCTATGGCTACACCTTC

V: TRBV4-3
J: TRBJ2-2
size: .
D: .
length: 16
CDR3: CASSQGVGRRTGELFF
DNA: TGCGCCAGCAGCCAAGGCGTGGGGCGTAGAACCGGGGAGCTGTTTTTT

V: TRBV7-2
J: TRBJ1-5
size: many
D: .
length: 14
CDR3: CASSSQGLNQPQHF
DNA: TGTGCCAGCAGTTCACAGGGACTGAATCAGCCCCAGCATTTT

V: TRBV9
J: TRBJ2-5
size: .
D: .
length: 13
CDR3: CASSVDSHRAQYF
DNA: TGTGCCAGCAGCGTCGACAGCCATCGGGCCCAGTACTTC

V: TRBV19
J: TRBJ1-2
size: few
D: .
length: 16
CDR3: CASSIDQWTANYGYTF
DNA: TGTGCCAGTAGTATAGATCAGTGGACAGCTAACTATGGCTACACCTTC

V: TRBV5-1
J: TRBJ1-1
size: few
D: .
length: 15
CDR3: CASSPSQGSNTEAFF
DNA: TGCGCCAGCAGCCCATCTCAGGGTTCGAACACTGAAGCTTTCTTT

V: TRBV28
J: TRBJ2-7
size: .
D: TRBD1
length: 13
CDR3: CASRGQGLGWQYF
DNA: TGTGCCAGCAGGGGACAGGGGTTGGGTTGGCAGTACTTC

V: TRBV4-1
J: TRBJ1-2
size: .
D: .
length: 14
CDR3: CASSQDVTNYGYTF
DNA: TGCGCCAGCAGCCAAGATGTCACGAACTATGGCTACACCTTC

V: TRBV7-2
J: TRBJ2-3
size: many
D: .
length: 14
CDR3: CASSLVEITDTQYF
DNA: TGTGCCAGCAGCCTCGTAGAGATCACAGATACGCAGTATTTT

V: TRBV12-3/TRBV12-4
J: TRBJ2-1
size: few
D: .
length: 15
CDR3: CASLGVGGSYNEQFF
DNA: TGTGCCAGCTTAGGGGTGGGGGGCTCCTACAATGAGCAGTTCTTC

V: TRBV6-2/TRBV6-3
J: TRBJ2-1
size: .
D: TRBD2
length: 14
CDR3: CASSTGTSIDEQFF
DNA: TGTGCCAGCAGCACAGGGACTAGCATAGATGAGCAGTTCTTC

V: TRBV6-4
J: TRBJ2-1
size: few
D: TRBD2
length: 16
CDR3: CASSDSSGRSYNEQFF
DNA: TGTGCCAGCAGTGACTCCAGCGGGAGGAGTTACAATGAGCAGTTCTTC

V: TRBV11-2
J: TRBJ2-6
size: few
D: .
length: 17
CDR3: CASSLAGRSSGANVLTF
DNA: TGTGCCAGCAGCTTAGCCGGCAGAAGTTCTGGGGCCAACGTCCTGACTTTC

V: TRBV23-1
J: TRBJ2-1
size: .
D: TRBD1
length: 16
CDR3: CASSQTDRDSYNEQFF
DNA: TGCGCCAGCAGTCAGACCGACAGGGACTCCTACAATGAGCAGTTCTTC

V: TRBV29-1
J: TRBJ1-1
size: .
D: .
length: 14
CDR3: CSVVRGTVNTEAFF
DNA: TGCAGCGTTGTCAGGGGTACAGTGAACACTGAAGCTTTCTTT

V: TRBV5-1
J: TRBJ2-1
size: .
D: TRBD2
length: 16
CDR3: CASSAGLAGPDNEQFF
DNA: TGCGCCAGCAGCGCGGGACTAGCGGGGCCAGACAATGAGCAGTTCTTC

V: TRBV10-3
J: TRBJ2-1
size: .
D: .
length: 16
CDR3: CAISESMLAPYNEQFF
DNA: TGTGCCATCAGTGAGTCGATGCTAGCTCCCTACAATGAGCAGTTCTTC

V: TRBV20-1
J: TRBJ2-7
size: .
D: .
length: 11
CDR3: CSARGPYEQYF
DNA: TGCAGTGCTAGGGGCCCTTACGAGCAGTACTTC

V: TRBV6-2/TRBV6-3
J: TRBJ2-7
size: .
D: .
length: 11
CDR3: CASATSYEQYF
DNA: TGTGCCAGCGCTACCTCCTACGAGCAGTACTTC

V: TRBV19
J: TRBJ1-1
size: few
D: .
length: 14
CDR3: CASSFDTGVTEAFF
DNA: TGTGCCAGTAGTTTCGACACGGGGGTCACTGAAGCTTTCTTT

V: TRBV2
J: TRBJ2-3
size: few
D: TRBD2
length: 16
CDR3: CASSPSSGRAVDTQYF
DNA: TGTGCCAGCAGTCCCTCTAGCGGGAGGGCCGTAGATACGCAGTATTTT

V: TRBV24-1
J: TRBJ2-5
size: few
D: TRBD2
length: 16
CDR3: CATSVQYSGDQETQYF
DNA: TGTGCCACCAGTGTTCAATACAGCGGGGACCAAGAGACCCAGTACTTC

V: TRBV6-2/TRBV6-3
J: TRBJ2-7
size: few
D: TRBD2
length: 13
CDR3: CASSDGLAGKQYF
DNA: TGTGCCAGCAGTGACGGACTAGCAGGAAAGCAGTACTTC

V: TRBV6-5
J: TRBJ1-5
size: few
D: .
length: 13
CDR3: CASSYSSWQPQHF
DNA: TGTGCCAGCAGTTACTCTTCGTGGCAGCCCCAGCATTTT

V: TRBV24-1
J: TRBJ2-7
size: .
D: TRBD1
length: 13
CDR3: CATSDYRGGEQYF
DNA: TGTGCCACCAGTGATTACAGGGGCGGGGAGCAGTACTTC

V: TRBV29-1
J: TRBJ2-3
size: .
D: .
length: 12
CDR3: CSVVSRTDTQYF
DNA: TGCAGCGTTGTCTCCCGCACAGATACGCAGTATTTT

V: TRBV6-5
J: TRBJ1-1
size: few
D: TRBD1
length: 15
CDR3: CASSYSDDRGGEAFF
DNA: TGTGCCAGCAGTTACTCGGACGACAGGGGTGGTGAAGCTTTCTTT

V: TRBV7-8
J: TRBJ2-3
size: many
D: .
length: 13
CDR3: CASRGTTTDTQYF
DNA: TGTGCCAGCAGGGGGACAACCACAGATACGCAGTATTTT

V: TRBV5-1
J: TRBJ2-1
size: .
D: TRBD2
length: 16
CDR3: CASSSGLAGLGNEQFF
DNA: TGCGCCAGCAGCTCGGGACTAGCGGGGCTCGGGAATGAGCAGTTCTTC

V: TRBV28
J: TRBJ2-2
size: .
D: .
length: 17
CDR3: CASSSNGGQEAAGELFF
DNA: TGTGCCAGCAGCTCAAATGGGGGGCAGGAAGCGGCCGGGGAGCTGTTTTTT

V: TRBV2
J: TRBJ1-1
size: few
D: .
length: 14
CDR3: CASSEAHGGTEAFF
DNA: TGTGCCAGCAGTGAAGCGCACGGGGGCACTGAAGCTTTCTTT